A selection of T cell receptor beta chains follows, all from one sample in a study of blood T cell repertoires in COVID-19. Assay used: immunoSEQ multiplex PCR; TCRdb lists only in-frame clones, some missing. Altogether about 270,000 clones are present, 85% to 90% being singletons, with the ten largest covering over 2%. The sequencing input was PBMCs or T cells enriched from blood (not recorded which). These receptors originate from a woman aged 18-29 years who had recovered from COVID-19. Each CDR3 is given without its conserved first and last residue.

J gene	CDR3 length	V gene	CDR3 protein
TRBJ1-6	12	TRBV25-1	ASSEWGDNSPLH
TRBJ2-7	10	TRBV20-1	SASTGFYEQY
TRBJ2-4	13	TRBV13	ASSLGLAAKNIQY
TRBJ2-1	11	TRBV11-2	ASSFEFGNEQF
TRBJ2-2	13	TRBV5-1	ASSPDQQGAGELF
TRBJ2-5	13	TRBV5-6	ASSLRSGIGETQY
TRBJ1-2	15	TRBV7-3	ASSLTASGQGSYGYT
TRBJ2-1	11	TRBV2	ATLAGGPDEQF
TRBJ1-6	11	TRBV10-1	ATGPTVGSPLH
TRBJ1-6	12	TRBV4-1	ASSQENRVVPLH
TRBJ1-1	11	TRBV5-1	ASSLDRDTEAF
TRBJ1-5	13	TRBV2	ASSEGRPGNQPQH
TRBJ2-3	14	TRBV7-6	ASSERTSGGTDTQY
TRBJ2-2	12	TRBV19	ASSQRANTGELF
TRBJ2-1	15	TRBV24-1	ATSESGLAGPYNEQF
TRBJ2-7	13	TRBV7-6	ASSVGAEVSYEQY
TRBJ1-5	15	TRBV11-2	ASSPGTGGYSNQPQH
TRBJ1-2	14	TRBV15	ATSHSSSRAGVGYT
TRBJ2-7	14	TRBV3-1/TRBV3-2	ASSQDLARGPYEQY
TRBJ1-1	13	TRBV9	ASSVVKNMNTEAF
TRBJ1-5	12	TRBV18	ASSKDRVNQPQH
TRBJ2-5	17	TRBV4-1	ASSRKGLREGAQRETQY
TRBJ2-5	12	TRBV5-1	ASRGTSGGTTQY
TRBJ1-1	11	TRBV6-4	ASSSQGDTEAF
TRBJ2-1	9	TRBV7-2	ASSVPGAVF
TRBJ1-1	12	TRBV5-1	ASSLAGGFTEAF
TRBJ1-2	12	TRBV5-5	ASRGGDRYFGYT
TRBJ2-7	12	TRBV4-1	ASSEQRGGVEQY
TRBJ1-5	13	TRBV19	ASSIEGLSNQPQH
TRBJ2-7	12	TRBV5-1	ASFDRQFPYEQY
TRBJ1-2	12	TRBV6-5	ASSYSRQSYGYT
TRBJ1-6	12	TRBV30	AWSPPGGSSPLH
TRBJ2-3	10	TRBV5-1	ASSLAGDTQY
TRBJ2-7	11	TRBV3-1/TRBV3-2	ASSQGTVYEQY
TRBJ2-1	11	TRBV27	ASSGEYYNEQF
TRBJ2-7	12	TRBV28	ASSPTLRVGEQY